Below are 30 T cell receptor beta chains sequenced from a single sample in a study of blood T cell repertoires in COVID-19. The assay was immunoSEQ multiplex PCR, and TCRdb's table has in-frame clones only and misses some. The data show about 82,000 clones, around nine tenths seen once. Sequencing was performed on PBMCs or T cells enriched from blood (not recorded which). The receptor source for this set is a woman aged 45-59 years with acute COVID-19.

The J gene is TRBJ2-5, the V gene TRBV11-3; tentatively, D is TRBD2 (5 bases). Germline CDR1 SGHNT, CDR2 YENEEA. CDR3 length: 15 residues. V lost 5 bases, J lost 2 bases, and 15 bases lay in between. The CDR3: CASSPSRTLQETQYF. In nucleotides, the CDR3 is TGTGCCAGCAGCCCATCCCGGACTCTTCAAGAGACCCAGTACTTC.

The CDR3 DNA sequence: TGTGCCAGTAGAATCACAGGGGGCGCTGAATCACCCCTCCACTTT. This sequence encodes CASRITGGAESPLHF. The chain links TRBV19 to TRBJ1-6; 9 nucleotides agree with TRBD1. This CDR3 comprises 15 residues. J was trimmed by 10 bases and V by 6 bases; bases with no gene match: 10. Germline V CDR1 and CDR2: LNHDA, SQIVND (reference sequence).

This clone was observed once. This chain uses TRBV13 with TRBJ2-3, with D maybe TRBD2 (5 bases). Per germline, CDR1 PRHDT and CDR2 FYEKMQ (reference sequence). The CDR3 length is 16 residues. With 3 bases removed from V and 2 bases from J, the gap between germline ends came to 15 bases. As DNA, the CDR3 is TGTGCCAGCAGCTTCGGGGATCGAAGCTACACAGATACGCAGTATTTT. It specifies CASSFGDRSYTDTQYF. The full variable domain, in which reference TRBV13 and TRBJ2-3 provide the parts outside the CDR3, is AAGVIQSPRHLIKEKRETATLKCYPIPRHDTVYWYQQGPGQDPQFLISFYEKMQSDKGSIPDRFSAQQFSDYHSELNMSSLELGDSALYFCASSFGDRSYTDTQYFGPGTRLTVL.

V is TRBV6-5 and J is TRBJ1-3; 9 nucleotides match TRBD1. The CDR3 loop spans 14 amino acids. V shed 7 bases, J shed 8 bases, and the junction held 9 bases outside the gene matches. Germline V gene sequence: CDR1 MNHEY, CDR2 SVGAGI. The chain's CDR3 is CASTRQGEKDTIYF. CDR3 DNA sequence: TGTGCCAGCACTAGACAGGGGGAGAAAGACACCATATATTTT.

The CDR3 loop is CASSLERHTIYF. CDR3 bases: TGTGCCAGCAGTTTGGAGAGGCACACCATATATTTT. The chain carries TRBV28 and TRBJ1-3; D is ambiguous. This CDR3 has 12 residues. CDR1 and CDR2 (germline): MDHEN, SYDVKM. V lost 3 bases, J lost 8 bases, and 8 bases lay in between.

This sequence joins TRBV29-1 and TRBJ2-2; possible D gene TRBD2, 6 bases. V dropped 4 bases and J dropped 0 bases, with 9 bases sitting between them. Germline loops: CDR1 SQVTM, CDR2 ANQGSEA. The CDR3 contains 14 residues. Here the CDR3 DNA reads TGCAGCGTTGGGGGACTGACGAACACCGGGGAGCTGTTTTTT. This codes for CSVGGLTNTGELFF.

The gene calls are TRBV9 and TRBJ1-1, with 7 nucleotides matching TRBD1. There are 15 residues in the CDR3. In germline, CDR1 is SGDLS, CDR2 YYNGEE. V lost 4 bases and J lost 4; bases outside the gene matches: 10. The CDR3 region has the DNA TGTGCCAGCAGCTCCAGTACAGGGGTTGGCACTGAAGCTTTCTTT. It is translated as CASSSSTGVGTEAFF.

CDR3 sequence (DNA): TGTGCCAGCAGCTTAGCGCGGGGTCAAGAGACCCAGTACTTC. It translates to CASSLARGQETQYF. The chain joins TRBV7-9 to TRBJ2-5, with D perhaps matching TRBD2 (6 bases). Per germline, CDR1 SEHNR and CDR2 FQNEAQ (reference sequence). The CDR3 is made up of 14 amino acids. V gave up 0 bases and J gave up 2 bases, with 7 bases separating them.

The chain has TRBV27 and TRBJ2-6; D uncertain. Germline values: CDR1 MNHEY, CDR2 SMNVEV (reference sequence). Trimming left V 5 bases short and J 4 bases short, with 9 bases between. The CDR3 covers 14 residues. Here the CDR3 DNA reads TGTGCCAGCAGTACTATTAGGGGGGCCAACGTCCTGACTTTC. This encodes CASSTIRGANVLTF.

The rearrangement joins TRBV5-1 to TRBJ1-2, with a tentative D call TRBD1 (6 bases). The CDR3 extends over 14 amino acids. V was pared by 0 bases and J by 7 bases, with 13 bases between. In germline, CDR1 is SGHRS, CDR2 YFSETQ. The CDR3: CASSLDGGASGYTF. The CDR3, as DNA: TGCGCCAGCAGCTTGGATGGGGGGGCTTCTGGCTACACCTTC.

The chain links TRBV5-1 to TRBJ1-6, with D unclear. The V end lost 4 bases, the J end lost 7 bases, and 15 bases lay between the germline ends. The CDR3 spans 15 residues. Looked up from germline, CDR1 is SGHRS and CDR2 is YFSETQ. Written as DNA, the CDR3 is TGCGCCAGCAGCCCCGGGGATATCGGAAATTCACCCCTCCACTTT. It encodes CASSPGDIGNSPLHF.

The chain carries TRBV7-9 and TRBJ2-7; D not certain. V gave up 2 bases and J gave up 2 bases, with 7 bases separating them. The CDR3 totals 13 residues. The germline CDR1 and CDR2 sequences are SEHNR and FQNEAQ (reference sequence). The CDR3 nucleotides read TGTGCCAGCAGCTTAACTCCCACCTACGAGCAGTACTTC. It translates to CASSLTPTYEQYF.

This clone was seen a single time. This chain connects TRBV19 to TRBJ1-5; D is uncertain. Germline V gives CDR1 LNHDA, CDR2 SQIVND (reference sequence). The ends were cut back, 4 bases at V and 0 bases at J, with 10 bases in the middle. The CDR3 is 15 residues long. As DNA, the CDR3 is TGTGCCAGTAGTACCTCAGGTTATAGCAATCAGCCCCAGCATTTT. This gives the protein CASSTSGYSNQPQHF.

This chain links TRBV19 with TRBJ1-6; no clear D gene. Germline CDR1 and CDR2: LNHDA and SQIVND (reference sequence). The V end was cut by 8 bases, the J end by 10 bases, with 18 bases between. The CDR3 length is 14 residues. For the CDR3, the DNA is TGTGCCAGTCTCCCCTCGGGAGGAAAATCACCCCTCCACTTT. It encodes CASLPSGGKSPLHF.

V and J are TRBV9 and TRBJ1-3; no clear D. This CDR3 is built from 13 residues. Trimming removed 4 bases from V and 0 bases from J, with 5 bases in between. Germline assignment: CDR1 SGDLS and CDR2 YYNGEE. The CDR3 loop is CASSPSSGNTIYF. CDR3 coding DNA: TGTGCCAGCAGCCCCAGCTCTGGAAACACCATATATTTT.

This clone has just one count. The gene calls are TRBV7-6 and TRBJ1-6, with no clear D. There are 16 residues in the CDR3. Germline lookup yields CDR1 SGHVS and CDR2 FNYEAQ. With 4 bases removed from V and 3 bases from J, the gap between germline ends came to 13 bases. The chain's CDR3 is CASSSLERVYNSPLHF. For the CDR3, the DNA is TGTGCCAGCAGCTCCCTCGAACGGGTCTATAATTCACCCCTCCACTTT.

V and J are TRBV7-9 and TRBJ1-1; TRBD1 agrees at 7 bases. Per germline, CDR1 SEHNR and CDR2 FQNEAQ (reference sequence). V shed 4 bases and J 3 bases; nucleotides not matched to a gene: 5. The CDR3 has 14 amino acids. This chain's CDR3 is CASSSRQGDTEAFF. The CDR3 DNA reads TGTGCCAGCAGCTCCCGACAGGGTGACACTGAAGCTTTCTTT.

The rearrangement joins TRBV6-5 to TRBJ2-5, with 8 positions matching TRBD1. Germline V gene sequence: CDR1 MNHEY, CDR2 SVGAGI. The V gene end was trimmed by 2 bases and the J gene end by 4 bases; junction bases not matched to a gene: 6. The CDR3 has 15 amino acids. The CDR3 protein is CASSYRQGLGETQYF. In nucleotides, the CDR3 is TGTGCCAGCAGTTACCGACAGGGGCTCGGAGAGACCCAGTACTTC.

This clone was counted once. This chain links TRBV5-1 with TRBJ1-5; 8 bases line up with TRBD1. The V and J ends lost 0 bases and 5 bases, in that order; junction bases with no gene match: 4. This CDR3 comprises 15 residues. The germline V gene encodes CDR1 SGHRS and CDR2 YFSETQ. The CDR3 nucleotides are TGCGCCAGCAGCTTGGTGGGACAGGCCGATCAGCCCCAGCATTTT. It specifies CASSLVGQADQPQHF.

A single count supports this clone. The CDR3 bases are TGTGCCAGTTCAAACCGGGGAGGACAGGGCACAGATACGCAGTATTTT. Its translation: CASSNRGGQGTDTQYF. J is TRBJ2-3 and V is TRBV3-1 (or the pseudogene TRBV3-2); weak D call: TRBD1 (7 bases). The V end lost 9 bases, the J end lost 1 base, and 20 bases lay between the germline ends. CDR3 size: 16 residues. Germline CDR1 and CDR2: LGHDT and YNNKEL (reference sequence).

CDR3 DNA sequence: TGCAGCGTGCCCGGCGGATATGAGCAGTTCTTC. Its translation is CSVPGGYEQFF. This rearrangement joins TRBV29-1 to TRBJ2-1; no definite D call. Germline CDR1 is SQVTM and CDR2 is ANQGSEA. The V gene lost 6 bases and the J gene lost 8 bases, with 11 bases spanning the gap. This CDR3 has 11 amino acids.

This chain uses TRBV15 with TRBJ2-3; 7 positions match TRBD2. The CDR3 runs 17 residues. Trimming removed 3 bases from V and 0 bases from J; junction bases left unmatched: 9. CDR1 and CDR2 (germline): LNHNV, YYDKDF (reference sequence). CDR3 nucleotide sequence: TGTGCCACCAGCAGGGGATCTAGCGGAACTAGCACAGATACGCAGTATTTT. It specifies CATSRGSSGTSTDTQYF.

The chain carries TRBV18 and TRBJ2-3; 10 nucleotides agree with TRBD2. Per germline, CDR1 KGHSH and CDR2 LQKENI. The J segment lost 1 base and the V segment lost 3 bases, leaving 4 bases of the junction unmatched. This CDR3 has 16 residues. The CDR3 DNA reads TGTGCCAGCTCACCCTCGACTAGCGGGCGCACAGATACGCAGTATTTT. Amino acids: CASSPSTSGRTDTQYF.

A few counts support this clone. The chain recombines TRBV4-1 with TRBJ1-2; 9 bases line up with TRBD1. V was pared by 2 bases and J by 2 bases, with 6 bases of the junction left unmatched. Germline assignment: CDR1 MGHRA and CDR2 YSYEKL. CDR3 length: 16 residues. CDR3 DNA sequence: TGCGCCAGCAGCCAACTAGGACAGGGGACAAACTATGGCTACACCTTC. Translated, it gives CASSQLGQGTNYGYTF.

This chain uses TRBV5-4 with TRBJ1-6; 8 bases line up with TRBD1. This CDR3 has 14 residues. Trimming took 4 bases from V and 6 from J; bases not matched to a gene: 3. Germline values: CDR1 SGHNT, CDR2 YYREEE (reference sequence). The CDR3 region is CASSRDRSNSPLHF. As DNA, the CDR3 is TGTGCCAGCAGCCGGGACAGGTCTAATTCACCCCTCCACTTT.

The genes are TRBV5-8 and TRBJ2-2; no firm D call. V was cut by 4 bases and J by 6 bases, with 25 bases left in between. The CDR3 contains 18 residues. Germline-derived CDR1 and CDR2 are SGHTS and YDEGEE. The DNA for the CDR3 is TGTGCCAGCAGCGTTACTCACTATTTATCATACGATCCCGGGGAGCTGTTTTTT. This gives the protein CASSVTHYLSYDPGELFF.

This chain links TRBV29-1 with TRBJ2-5, with TRBD2 matching over 7 bases. J was trimmed by 4 bases and V by 3 bases; bases with no gene match: 5. The V gene's germline CDR1 is SQVTM and CDR2 ANQGSEA. CDR3 length: 13 amino acids. DNA of the CDR3: TGCAGCGTTGACAAATCGGGAGGAGAGACCCAGTACTTC. It specifies CSVDKSGGETQYF.

The CDR3 region has the DNA TGTGCCAGCAGCTTAGTGTCCGGGTACGAGCAGTACTTC. It yields the protein CASSLVSGYEQYF. This chain connects TRBV7-9 to TRBJ2-7, with D hard to call. The CDR3 extends over 13 amino acids. Trimming took 1 base from V and 4 from J, leaving 8 bases between them. The germline V gene has CDR1 SEHNR and CDR2 FQNEAQ (reference sequence).

This clone was observed a single time. The rearrangement joins TRBV9 to TRBJ2-3; 8 nucleotides line up with TRBD2. The CDR3 consists of 16 residues. Germline CDR1 is SGDLS and CDR2 is YYNGEE. V lost 1 base and J lost 2; bases outside the gene matches: 6. This CDR3 is CASSVLGGRNTDTQYF. The CDR3 nucleotides read TGTGCCAGCAGCGTATTGGGCGGGAGGAACACAGATACGCAGTATTTT.

The chain has TRBV7-2 and TRBJ1-2; the match to TRBD1 covers 10 bases. This CDR3 has 15 residues. Germline V lookup: CDR1 SGHTA, CDR2 FQGNSA. Trimming at V came to 4 bases and at J to 5 bases, leaving 7 bases not matched to a gene. The CDR3 here is CASSYKGGQGYGYTF. The CDR3 DNA reads as TGTGCCAGCAGCTATAAAGGGGGACAGGGGTATGGCTACACCTTC.